The 11 T cell receptor beta chains reported below all come from one sample, sequenced in a study of long-term antiretroviral therapy in people with HIV. Investigators performed immunoSEQ version v3.0 at survey level. Method: immunoSEQ multiplex PCR; TCRdb's copy keeps in-frame clones and lacks some. The sample includes tens of thousands of clones, approximately 86% of them seen just once. The sample in question was unsorted PBMCs, obtained 1.3 years after starting antiretroviral therapy. The receptors stem from a man aged 55-75 years with HIV.

This clone has a single count. V is TRBV7-9 and J is TRBJ1-2, with unresolved D. Trimming cost V 3 bases and J 1 base, with 6 bases left between them. Germline V gene sequence: CDR1 SEHNR, CDR2 FQNEAQ (reference sequence). This CDR3 contains 13 residues. For the CDR3, the DNA is TGTGCCAGCAGCTTGGGGTTTAACTATGGCTACACCTTC. It yields the protein CASSLGFNYGYTF.

This chain connects TRBV27 to TRBJ2-1, with D tentatively TRBD2 (6 bases). V dropped 6 bases and J dropped 9 bases, with 15 bases sitting between them. The germline CDR1 and CDR2 sequences are MNHEY and SMNVEV (reference sequence). This CDR3 spans 13 amino acids. In DNA form, the CDR3 reads TGTGCCAGCAGCCCCCGATTGGGGGGTGAGCAGTTCTTC. It encodes CASSPRLGGEQFF.

The V and J genes are TRBV15 and TRBJ2-1, with 9 bases matching TRBD2. Germline loops: CDR1 LNHNV, CDR2 YYDKDF (reference sequence). With 3 bases clipped from V and 0 bases from J, the junction kept 6 bases outside the gene matches. The CDR3 sequence is 17 residues long. CDR3 residues: CATSSRGGASSYNEQFF. The CDR3 DNA follows: TGTGCCACCAGCAGCCGCGGGGGGGCTTCCTCCTACAATGAGCAGTTCTTC.

The chain combines TRBV4-1 with TRBJ1-2; possibly TRBD1 for D (5 bases). Germline V lookup: CDR1 MGHRA, CDR2 YSYEKL. V lost 0 bases to trimming and J lost 3 bases, with 11 bases between them. CDR3 length equals 15 residues. The CDR3 DNA reads TGCGCCAGCAGCCAAGACCCAGGGCGAGACTATGGCTACACCTTC. Protein: CASSQDPGRDYGYTF.

The rearrangement links TRBV5-1 to TRBJ2-7; D gene ambiguous. V lost 4 bases, J lost 2 bases, and 16 bases lay in between. The CDR3 runs 15 residues. Germline lookup yields CDR1 SGHRS and CDR2 YFSETQ. CDR3 loop: CASSKDLRTTYEQYF. The CDR3 bases are TGCGCCAGCAGCAAGGATCTCAGGACGACCTACGAGCAGTACTTC.

The V and J genes are TRBV18 and TRBJ2-7, with D possibly being TRBD1 or TRBD2 (5 bases each). Trimming took 3 bases from V and 5 from J, leaving 29 bases between them. The CDR3 contains 19 residues. Germline V CDR1 and CDR2: KGHSH, LQKENI. The CDR3 nucleotides read TGTGCCAGCTCACCTAGCATGGACATAGTGAGGGGAGATGGGGACGAGCAGTACTTC. It translates to CASSPSMDIVRGDGDEQYF.

The J gene is TRBJ1-6, the V gene TRBV28, with 10 nucleotides matching TRBD1. The CDR3 spans 21 residues. Trimming cost V 6 bases and J 0 bases; bases outside gene matches: 17. Germline V gene sequence: CDR1 MDHEN, CDR2 SYDVKM. The CDR3 DNA reads as TGTGCCAGCAGATTTTCCCATATGGGACAGGGGAAAGGCTCCTATAATTCACCCCTCCACTTT. Protein product: CASRFSHMGQGKGSYNSPLHF.

The chain carries TRBV5-8 and TRBJ2-3, with D possibly TRBD2 on 6 matching bases. CDR3 length equals 16 residues. Trimming removed 4 bases from V and 5 bases from J, with 20 bases in between. CDR1 is SGHTS and CDR2 is YDEGEE in the germline V gene. The CDR3, as DNA: TGTGCCAGCAGCCAAACGTTACTAGCCCAAGGAGATACGCAGTATTTT. Protein product: CASSQTLLAQGDTQYF.

The chain has TRBV6-6 and TRBJ2-2; 7 bases fit TRBD1. Germline CDR1 and CDR2: MNHNY and SVGAGI (reference sequence). This CDR3 has 15 residues. The trim removed 5 bases at V and 4 bases at J, leaving 7 bases unmatched. CDR3 sequence reads: CASSARDSLTGELFF. CDR3 sequence (DNA): TGTGCCAGCAGTGCCCGGGACAGCCTCACCGGGGAGCTGTTTTTT.

This chain connects TRBV7-9 to TRBJ1-2; 7 bases agree with TRBD1. Germline values: CDR1 SEHNR, CDR2 FQNEAQ (reference sequence). Trimming took 3 bases from V and 4 from J; bases not matched to a gene: 8. The CDR3 is 15 amino acids. CDR3 bases: TGTGCCAGCAGCTTCATGAGGACAGGAATCTATGGCTACACCTTC. Translation: CASSFMRTGIYGYTF.

This chain connects TRBV10-1 to TRBJ2-4; a weak D match, TRBD2 (5 bases). The CDR3 contains 14 residues. Germline assignment: CDR1 WNHNN and CDR2 SYGVQD (reference sequence). Between the trimmed V and J ends, which lost 4 bases and 5 bases, there was a span of 12 bases. The CDR3 is CASSAGPEENIQYF. In DNA form, the CDR3 reads TGCGCCAGCAGTGCCGGGCCGGAGGAAAACATTCAGTACTTC.